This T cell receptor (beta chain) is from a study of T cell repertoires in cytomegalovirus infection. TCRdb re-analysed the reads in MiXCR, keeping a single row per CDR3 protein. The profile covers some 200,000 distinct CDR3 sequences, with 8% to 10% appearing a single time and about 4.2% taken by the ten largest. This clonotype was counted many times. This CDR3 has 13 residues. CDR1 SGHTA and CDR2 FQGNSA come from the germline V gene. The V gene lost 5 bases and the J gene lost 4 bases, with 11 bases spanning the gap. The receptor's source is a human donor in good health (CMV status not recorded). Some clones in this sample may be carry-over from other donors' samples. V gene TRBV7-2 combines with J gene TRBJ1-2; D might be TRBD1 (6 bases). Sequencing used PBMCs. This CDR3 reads CASSATGSYGYTF. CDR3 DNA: TGTGCCAGCAGCGCGACAGGTTCCTATGGCTACACCTTC.